Listed here is a single T cell receptor (beta chain). No antigen is known for it. It has no much larger one-base neighbor in the sample; base qualities were not kept. The sample originates from a study of blood T cell repertoires in COVID-19 (dated by TCRdb to about 2020). Describing the broader study: Samples from collaborators originated in the United States, Italy and Spain and spanned both the acute and convalescent phases of COVID-19. The material from the prospective study consisted of cDNA or gDNA derived from T cells, B-cell-depleted T cells, or PBMCs. The repertoires were released in a freely available public database intended as a resource for research on the immune response to SARS-CoV-2. HLA class I and class II types, where available, came from metadata supplied by the sample provider rather than from assay-based typing. Subjects who had been exposed to COVID-19, were actively infected with it, or had recovered from it provided the deeply sampled blood TCRbeta repertoires that made up the dataset. Samples came from the ongoing ImmuneRACE study (first 160 participants) plus 1,254 subjects from 6 global collaborators. Nearly every sample came with metadata listing a de-identified subject ID, COVID-19 status, age in years and sex. The investigation overall reported the following: Clinical and demographic metadata were provided uncurated, with the amount varying by source and participant.

TCRbeta CDR3 regions were amplified from genomic DNA using the immunoSEQ Assay, a bias-controlled multiplex PCR. The paper's processing steps were these. Within the assay, amplification of reference gene primers was used to estimate how many nucleated cells each sample contained. To quantify the absolute abundance of each unique TCRbeta CDR3 rearrangement, sequence reads were collapsed and filtered. Productive Simpson clonality was computed per sample as the square root of Simpson's diversity index over productive rearrangements. In its TCRdb copy, this immuneACCESS table keeps in-frame sequences only and misses some clones. Where compared with another copy, unresolved V genes explain less than half of these, and the others have no known cause. Clonal size and the V and J genes are those of that table, whereas D and trimming came from the DNA. The sample profile shows roughly 250,000 clones; around 89% of them were found once. The ten largest clones represent roughly 8.3% of the sample.

CDR1 SGHRS and CDR2 YFSETQ are derived from the germline V gene. Relative to germline, V is 4 bases shorter and J is 2 bases shorter, with 7 bases between their ends. From cysteine to phenylalanine, the CDR3 is 12 amino acids long. The read is trimmed to its CDR3 DNA, 36 bases read in frame from base 1. Participants in the prospective study were aged about 18 to 95 years, lived in 24 United States geographic areas, and enrolled through a virtual design. Cohort assignment in the prospective study relied on participant-reported clinical history from a screening survey and a study questionnaire. ImmuneRACE Cohort 3 recovered participants were defined by two consecutive negative NP/OP PCR tests, healthcare professional clearance, or symptom resolution. In the prospective study, mobile phlebotomists collected whole blood, serum and a nasopharyngeal or oropharyngeal swab from each participant. Additional blood draws and questionnaires over an approximately two-month period could optionally be provided by prospective study participants. Before DNA extraction, blood samples from the prospective study were shipped at room temperature or frozen.

Sequencing input: PBMCs or T cells enriched from blood (not recorded which). This sequence originates from a man between 35 and 55 years old who had recovered from COVID-19. The sequence is built from TRBV5-1 and TRBJ2-7; too little of a D gene remains to name it. The DNA sequence reads TGCGCCAGCAGCCAGTTTACCTACGAGCAGTACTTC. Translated, this gives CASSQFTYEQYF.